This T cell receptor beta chain derives from a study of T cell clones after liver transplantation. The wider study: TCRbeta sequencing after a pre-transplant mixed lymphocyte reaction identified graft-donor-reactive clones, later tracked in post-transplant blood. Samples came pre-transplant, pre-randomization before withdrawal, and post-randomization after withdrawal ended.

Study results and caveats: Conclusions were preliminary, with small, heterogeneous patient groups.

The V gene's germline CDR1 is SSHAT and CDR2 FNYEAQ (reference sequence). V was trimmed by 1 base and J by 9 bases, leaving 10 bases between them. The CDR3 is 13 residues long. Clones were read by immunoSEQ multiplex PCR, and TCRdb kept only the in-frame ones, dropping some. Of some 45,000 clones in the sample, about 86% were seen once. As for this clone: Its antigen is undetermined.

The V gene is TRBV7-7, the J gene TRBJ2-1; D possibly uses TRBD1 or TRBD2 (5 bases each). The sample was CD4+ T cells from blood, taken 24 months after liver transplant. This clonotype originated in a human patient who received a liver transplant. These T cells may partly come from the graft donor. The CDR3 bases are TGTGCCAGCAGCTTAGGGGGGACGGTTGAGCAGTTCTTC. Protein: CASSLGGTVEQFF.